This passage covers 24 T cell receptor beta chains from one sample sequenced in a study of identical twins. One entry per CDR3 protein, called by TCRdb with MiXCR from the 5' RACE reads. The sample has under 800,000 distinct CDR3 sequences; 21% are singletons. These data also formed part of another study, on T cells expressing NK-cell markers.

Sequencing was performed on PBMCs. The receptors come from a woman between 18 and 30 years old in good health.

This clonotype appeared a few times. The chain employs TRBV6-5 and TRBJ2-2; D gene uncertain. This CDR3 contains 15 residues. The germline CDR1 and CDR2 sequences are MNHEY and SVGAGI. V was clipped by 0 bases and J by 4 bases, with 9 bases between them. CDR3 sequence: CASSYSTFSTGELFF. DNA for the CDR3: TGTGCCAGCAGTTACTCGACCTTTTCCACCGGGGAGCTGTTTTTT.

This clonotype was counted a few times. The chain carries TRBV9 and TRBJ2-3; D is uncertain. The CDR3 has 15 amino acids. CDR1 is SGDLS and CDR2 is YYNGEE in the germline V gene. Trimming stripped 4 bases from V and 4 bases from J, with 16 bases between. The CDR3 nucleotides are TGTGCCAGCAGCCCAGTTTCTGGCGGCCCAGATACGCAGTATTTT. This encodes CASSPVSGGPDTQYF.

V is TRBV4-2 and J is TRBJ2-5; 12 bases are a match to TRBD2. In germline, CDR1 is LGHNA, CDR2 YNFKEQ. J gave up 4 bases and V 4 bases, and 13 bases lay outside the gene matches. The CDR3 sequence is 18 residues long. This CDR3 reads CASSPTASGGARRETQYF. For the CDR3, the DNA is TGTGCCAGCAGCCCGACCGCTAGCGGGGGGGCGAGACGAGAGACCCAGTACTTC.

The V and J genes are TRBV20-1 and TRBJ2-3; 7 bases agree with TRBD2. This CDR3 is 14 amino acids long. Germline lookup yields CDR1 DFQATT and CDR2 SNEGSKA (reference sequence). V lost 6 bases and J lost 2; bases outside the gene matches: 8. The CDR3 loop reads CSANGRKDTDTQYF. The DNA for the CDR3 is TGCAGTGCGAACGGGAGGAAAGACACAGATACGCAGTATTTT.

This clonotype was detected only a few times. The chain has TRBV20-1 and TRBJ2-7; tentative D call: TRBD2 (6 bases). V was cut by 2 bases and J by 1 base, with 12 bases left in between. Per the germline V gene, CDR1 is DFQATT and CDR2 is SNEGSKA (reference sequence). This CDR3 comprises 14 residues. The CDR3 loop reads CSARSSGLSYEQYF. DNA for the CDR3: TGCAGTGCTAGATCGAGCGGGCTATCCTACGAGCAGTACTTC.

This clonotype was counted ten times or more. This chain links TRBV25-1 with TRBJ1-4, with a possible D match to TRBD1 (6 bases). The CDR3 is 15 amino acids. From germline, CDR1 is MGHDK and CDR2 SYGVNS. The ends were cut back, 2 bases at V and 8 bases at J, with 15 bases in the middle. The CDR3 coding sequence is TGTGCCAGCAGTGAACCCGGCAGGGGCCCAGAAAAACTGTTTTTT. It is translated as CASSEPGRGPEKLFF.

There are many counts of this clonotype. The V call is TRBV4-3, the J call TRBJ2-5, with D perhaps matching TRBD1 (5 bases). Per the germline V gene, CDR1 is LGHNA and CDR2 is YSLEER. This CDR3 spans 15 amino acids. V lost 0 bases and J lost 4, with 12 bases in between. CDR3 coding DNA: TGCGCCAGCAGCCAAGAATCAGGGATCGGAGAGACCCAGTACTTC. Protein product: CASSQESGIGETQYF.

The chain is built from TRBV5-1 and TRBJ2-2, with 7 bases lining up with TRBD2. This CDR3 comprises 16 residues. The ends lost 4 bases at V and 2 bases at J; junction bases unmatched: 8. CDR1 is SGHRS, CDR2 YFSETQ, per germline. The CDR3 reads CASSGRAGTNTGELFF. Here the CDR3 DNA reads TGCGCCAGCAGCGGCCGAGCGGGGACCAACACCGGGGAGCTGTTTTTT.

This clonotype appeared a few times. V usage is TRBV6-5 and J usage is TRBJ1-6; the D gene is possibly TRBD1 (6 bases). CDR1 MNHEY and CDR2 SVGAGI come from the germline V gene. This CDR3 has 15 amino acids. V lost 1 base and J lost 9, with 13 bases in between. The DNA of the CDR3 is TGTGCCAGCAGTTACTTCAGGGGTAGTAGTTCACCCCTCCACTTT. The encoded protein is CASSYFRGSSSPLHF.

The chain is built from TRBV20-1 and TRBJ2-7; 11 positions agree with TRBD2. The CDR3 sequence is 14 residues long. Germline assignment: CDR1 DFQATT and CDR2 SNEGSKA (reference sequence). Trimming cost V 4 bases and J 3 bases; bases outside gene matches: 5. The chain's CDR3 is CSATSGTSGYEQYF. The CDR3 DNA follows: TGCAGTGCTACGTCCGGGACTAGCGGCTACGAGCAGTACTTC.

This clonotype was detected only a few times. The rearrangement links TRBV9 to TRBJ2-3; D is uncertain. Germline V gene data show CDR1 as SGDLS and CDR2 as YYNGEE. The V end lost 0 bases, the J end lost 4 bases, and 15 bases lay between the germline ends. The CDR3 contains 16 residues. The CDR3 spells CASSVGIDTFSDTQYF. In DNA form, the CDR3 reads TGTGCCAGCAGCGTAGGGATTGACACGTTCTCAGATACGCAGTATTTT.

The J gene is TRBJ2-3, the V gene TRBV6-1, with 14 positions matching TRBD2. Germline lookup yields CDR1 MNHNS and CDR2 SASEGT. V dropped 6 bases and J dropped 3; count of bases not matched to a gene: 11. This CDR3 comprises 18 residues. The CDR3 reads CASRRLAGGPAATDTQYF. CDR3 bases: TGTGCCAGCAGGAGACTAGCGGGGGGGCCCGCGGCGACAGATACGCAGTATTTT.

This clonotype has only a few counts. The CDR3 reads CASSLVGTENEKLFF. The CDR3 bases are TGTGCCAGCAGCTTGGTGGGGACAGAGAATGAAAAACTGTTTTTT. This sequence joins TRBV5-5 and TRBJ1-4, with TRBD1 matching 7 bases. From germline, CDR1 is SGHKS and CDR2 YYEKEE (reference sequence). The CDR3 has 15 amino acids. V lost 0 bases, J lost 5 bases, and 4 bases stayed unmatched. Variable domain in full (rest from reference TRBV5-5 and TRBJ1-4): DAGVTQSPTHLIKTRGQQVTLRCSPISGHKSVSWYQQVLGQGPQFIFQYYEKEERGRGNFPDRFSARQFPNYSSELNVNALLLGDSALYLCASSLVGTENEKLFFGSGTQLSVL.

This clonotype has more than one count but fewer than ten. The chain carries TRBV25-1 and TRBJ2-1, with 12 bases fitting TRBD2. Germline V gene lookup returns CDR1 MGHDK and CDR2 SYGVNS. The CDR3 loop spans 14 amino acids. The trim removed 9 bases at V and 7 bases at J, leaving 7 bases unmatched. The CDR3 DNA reads TGTGCCAGTCTAACTAGCGGGGGGAAGAATGAGCAGTTCTTC. This codes for CASLTSGGKNEQFF.

At least ten counts were recorded for this clonotype. The chain joins TRBV20-1 to TRBJ2-5; D is ambiguous. The V and J ends lost 3 bases and 5 bases respectively, with 10 bases between them. Germline values: CDR1 DFQATT, CDR2 SNEGSKA (reference sequence). This CDR3 has 12 amino acids. The CDR3 DNA reads as TGCAGTGCTAGCGGCGCCAGGGAGACCCAGTACTTC. Its protein is CSASGARETQYF.

This clonotype was counted only a few times. This rearrangement joins TRBV5-1 to TRBJ2-7, with 8 bases matching TRBD1. CDR1 SGHRS and CDR2 YFSETQ come from the germline V gene. The CDR3 contains 14 residues. V shed 4 bases and J 3 bases; nucleotides not matched to a gene: 6. DNA for the CDR3: TGCGCCAGCAGCCTCAGGACAGGGAACTACGAGCAGTACTTC. Translated: CASSLRTGNYEQYF.

The table lists this clonotype with a few counts. In DNA form, the CDR3 reads TGTGCCACCCATGACCCCGGGACAGGGGGCTACGAGCAGTACTTC. Protein sequence: CATHDPGTGGYEQYF. The chain couples TRBV6-1 to TRBJ2-7; 11 bases map to TRBD1. The trim removed 10 bases at V and 3 bases at J, leaving 11 bases unmatched. The CDR3 has 15 residues. CDR1 and CDR2 (germline): MNHNS, SASEGT.

The J gene is TRBJ1-6, the V gene TRBV20-1, with TRBD1 matching 9 bases. V was pared by 6 bases and J by 6 bases, with 6 bases of the junction left unmatched. CDR3 length: 14 residues. CDR1 DFQATT and CDR2 SNEGSKA come from the germline V gene (reference sequence). CDR3 residues: CSARRDRVNSPLHF. In DNA form, the CDR3 reads TGCAGTGCCCGCCGGGACAGGGTTAATTCACCCCTCCACTTT.

The sample holds a few counts of this clonotype. This chain joins TRBV5-1 and TRBJ2-1, with a tentative D call TRBD1 (5 bases). The CDR3 loop spans 13 amino acids. Germline-derived CDR1 and CDR2 are SGHRS and YFSETQ. The germline V and J ends were trimmed by 5 bases and 4 bases, with 10 bases remaining between them. CDR3 in DNA: TGCGCCAGCAGAAACGACAGATACAATGAGCAGTTCTTC. It is translated as CASRNDRYNEQFF.

This clonotype was detected ten times or more. The CDR3 nucleotides read TGCAGCGCGAACGACGGGGGGGCCGCAGATACGCAGTATTTT. Its translation: CSANDGGAADTQYF. The chain links TRBV20-1 to TRBJ2-3; TRBD2 agrees at 8 bases. The CDR3 is 14 residues long. The germline V gene has CDR1 DFQATT and CDR2 SNEGSKA (reference sequence).

J is TRBJ2-1 and V is TRBV4-3; D may be TRBD2 (5 bases). This CDR3 has 20 amino acids. With 1 base removed from V and 1 base from J, the gap between germline ends came to 23 bases. CDR1 and CDR2 from the germline V gene are LGHNA and YSLEER. CDR3 nucleotides: TGCGCCAGCAGCCAAGTATTTATCGTCGGAGAGGGCGGTTCCTACAATGAGCAGTTCTTC. Translation gives CASSQVFIVGEGGSYNEQFF.

V is TRBV4-1 and J is TRBJ2-1, with 16 positions matching TRBD2. V lost 4 bases and J lost 4; bases outside the gene matches: 10. This CDR3 has 19 amino acids. From germline, CDR1 is MGHRA and CDR2 YSYEKL. CDR3 region: CASSPLGLAGGLGYNEQFF. The DNA for the CDR3 is TGCGCCAGCAGCCCCTTGGGACTAGCGGGAGGGCTAGGGTACAATGAGCAGTTCTTC.

The rearrangement links TRBV12-3 or TRBV12-4 to TRBJ2-3, with a tentative D call TRBD2 (6 bases). The V end was cut by 6 bases, the J end by 6 bases, with 16 bases between. The CDR3 covers 14 residues. CDR3 DNA sequence: TGTGCCAGCAGGCGGGGACTCAGTACGGATACGCAGTATTTT. Amino acids: CASRRGLSTDTQYF.

J is TRBJ2-1 and V is TRBV4-3; 8 bases fit TRBD2. Losses at the gene ends were 1 base for V and 9 bases for J; bases not matched to a gene: 11. CDR3 length equals 16 residues. Germline CDR1 and CDR2: LGHNA and YSLEER. CDR3 in DNA: TGCGCCAGCAGCCAAGTATCCGGGAGGGCCCACAGTGAGCAGTTCTTC. Its translation is CASSQVSGRAHSEQFF.